This T cell receptor beta chain was identified during a study of early T cells in non-severe SARS-CoV-2 infection. This CDR3 contains 15 residues. The germline CDR1 and CDR2 sequences are DFQATT and SNEGSKA (reference sequence). V gave up 6 bases and J gave up 6 bases, with 21 bases separating them. Unique molecular identifiers were affixed to single, distinct cDNA molecules. Using its own MiXCR run on the 5' RACE reads, TCRdb lists one record per CDR3 protein. This sample has 90,000 to 120,000 distinct CDR3 sequences, with roughly 10% found just once. This receptor was identified in an adult who was a healthcare worker with PCR-confirmed SARS-CoV-2 infection or an uninfected control (not recorded which). The sequenced sample consisted of whole blood. V gene TRBV20-1 combines with J gene TRBJ2-1, with D tentatively TRBD2 (6 bases). CDR3 bases: TGCAGTGCCACTAAACGAACGGGAGTGGGCAATGAGCAGTTCTTC. Its protein product is CSATKRTGVGNEQFF.